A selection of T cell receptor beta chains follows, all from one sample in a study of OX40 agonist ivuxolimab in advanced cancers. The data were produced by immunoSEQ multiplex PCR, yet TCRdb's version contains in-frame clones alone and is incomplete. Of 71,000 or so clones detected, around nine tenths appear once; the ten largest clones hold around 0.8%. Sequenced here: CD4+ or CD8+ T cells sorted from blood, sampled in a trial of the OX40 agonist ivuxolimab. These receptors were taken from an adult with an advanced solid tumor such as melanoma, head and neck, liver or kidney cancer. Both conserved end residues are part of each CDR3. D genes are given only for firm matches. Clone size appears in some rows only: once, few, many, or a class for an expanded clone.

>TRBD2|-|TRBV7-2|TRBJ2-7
TGTGCCAGCAGCCCCCGCGGACTAGACTGGGAGACCCTATACGAGCAGTACTTC
CASSPRGLDWETLYEQYF
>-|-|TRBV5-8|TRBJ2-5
TGTGCCAGCAGCTTGGCCGAAGCGGCCCGGACCCAGTACTTC
CASSLAEAARTQYF
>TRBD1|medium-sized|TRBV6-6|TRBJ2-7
TGTGCCAGCAGTTACCCCGGGACAGCTGACGAGCAGTACTTC
CASSYPGTADEQYF
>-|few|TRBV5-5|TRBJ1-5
TGTGCCAGCAGCTTGGCGGTGAGCAATCAGCCCCAGCATTTT
CASSLAVSNQPQHF
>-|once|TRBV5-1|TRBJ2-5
TGCGCCAGCAGAAGCGGGCGCTTGCAAGAGACCCAGTACTTC
CASRSGRLQETQYF
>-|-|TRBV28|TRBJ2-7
TGTGCCAGCGGACCTCAGGGCTACGAGCAGTACTTC
CASGPQGYEQYF
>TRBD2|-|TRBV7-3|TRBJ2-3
TGTGCCAGCAGCTTAAATGGGGCGGGAGTATTAGATACGCAGTATTTT
CASSLNGAGVLDTQYF
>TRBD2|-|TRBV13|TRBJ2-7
TGTGCCAGCAGCTCAAAAAGGGGGATAGCGGGAGTTCGATACGAGCAGTACTTC
CASSSKRGIAGVRYEQYF
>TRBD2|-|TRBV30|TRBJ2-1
TGTGCCTGGAGCCCAGGACTAGCGGGAGTGAATGAGCAGTTCTTC
CAWSPGLAGVNEQFF
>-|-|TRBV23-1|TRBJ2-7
TGCGCCAGCAGTCAATCATACGAGGTAGAGCAGTACTTC
CASSQSYEVEQYF
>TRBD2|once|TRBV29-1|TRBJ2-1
TGCAGCGTTACCGGACTAGCGGGAGGACAGTACAATGAGCAGTTCTTC
CSVTGLAGGQYNEQFF
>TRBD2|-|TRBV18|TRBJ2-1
TGTGCCAGCTCATCGCTAGCGGAGACTTGGAATGAGCAGTTCTTC
CASSSLAETWNEQFF
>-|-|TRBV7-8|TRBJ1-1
TGTGCCAGCAGCTTAGCGATAGGGCTCACCACTGAAGCTTTCTTT
CASSLAIGLTTEAFF
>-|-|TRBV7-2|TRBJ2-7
TGTGCCAGCAGCCCCCTGCTGAGTCCCCAAAGCGAGCAGTACTTC
CASSPLLSPQSEQYF
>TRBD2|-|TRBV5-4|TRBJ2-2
TGTGCCAGCAGCTCCAAAACTAGCGGGAGTTATGGGGAGCTGTTTTTT
CASSSKTSGSYGELFF
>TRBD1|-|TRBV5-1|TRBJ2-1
TGCGCCAGCAGCTTGGGAAGAACAGGGGGTCATGAGCAGTTCTTC
CASSLGRTGGHEQFF
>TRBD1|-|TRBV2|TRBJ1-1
TGTGCCAGCAGACCGACAGGGGGGACTGAAGCTTTCTTT
CASRPTGGTEAFF
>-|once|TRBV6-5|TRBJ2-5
TGTGCCAGCACCCGCGGCGGGACCCAGTACTTC
CASTRGGTQYF
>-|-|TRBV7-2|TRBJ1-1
TGTGCCAGCAGCCCAACGGGGGACACTGAAGCTTTCTTT
CASSPTGDTEAFF
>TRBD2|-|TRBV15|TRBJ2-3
TGTGCCACCAGCAGAGATCAAGCGGGGGGGCTAAGGCGCCCAGATACGCAGTATTTT
CATSRDQAGGLRRPDTQYF
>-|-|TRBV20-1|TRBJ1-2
TGCAGTGCTAGAGTGGAGTTGAACTACACCTTC
CSARVELNYTF
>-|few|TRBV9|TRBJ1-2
TGTGCCAGCAGCATAAGCAGGGACTCTGGCTACACCTTC
CASSISRDSGYTF
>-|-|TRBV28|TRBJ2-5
TGTGCCAGCAGCCCTCCCCGGACGGACTTGGGGCGTGAGACCCAGTACTTC
CASSPPRTDLGRETQYF
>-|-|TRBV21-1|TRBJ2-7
TGTGCCAGCAGCATCTACGGGGACAGGGACCAAAACGAGCAGTACTTC
CASSIYGDRDQNEQYF
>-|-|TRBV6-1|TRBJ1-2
TGTGCCAGCAGTGCCCCAGGATACCTTGGCTACACCTTC
CASSAPGYLGYTF
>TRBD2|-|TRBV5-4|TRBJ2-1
TGTGCCAGCAGCTTCGGGACTAGCGGGAGGTCCTACAATGAGCAGTTCTTC
CASSFGTSGRSYNEQFF
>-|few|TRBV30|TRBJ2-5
TGTGCCTGGGGGACCATAACCCAGTACTTC
CAWGTITQYF
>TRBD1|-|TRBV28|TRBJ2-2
TGTGCCAGCAACAAATGGGGACAGGGGGACACCGGGGAGCTGTTTTTT
CASNKWGQGDTGELFF
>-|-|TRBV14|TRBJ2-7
TGTGCCAGCAGCCAGATGTACGAGCAGTACTTC
CASSQMYEQYF
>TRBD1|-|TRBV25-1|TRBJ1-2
TGTGCCAGCTCTCCCCCGGGACAGGGGCAATGGTATGGCTACACCTTC
CASSPPGQGQWYGYTF
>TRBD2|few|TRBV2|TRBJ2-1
TGTGCCAGCAGTGTACTAGCGGGAGGTTACAATGAGCAGTTCTTC
CASSVLAGGYNEQFF
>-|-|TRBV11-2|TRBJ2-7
TGTGCCAGCAGCCCAAGACAGCCCTACGAGCAGTACTTC
CASSPRQPYEQYF
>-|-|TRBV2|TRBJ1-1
TGTGCCAGCAGTATTCGACAGGTCAACACTGAAGCTTTCTTT
CASSIRQVNTEAFF
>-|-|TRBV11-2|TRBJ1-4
TGTGCCAGCACCCAGTTGGGGCTGGAAGAAAAACTGTTTTTT
CASTQLGLEEKLFF
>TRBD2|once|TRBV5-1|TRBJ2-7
TGCGCCAGCAGCCCAGGACTAGCGGGTGGCCTCTCCTACGAGCAGTACTTC
CASSPGLAGGLSYEQYF
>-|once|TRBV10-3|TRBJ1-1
TGTGCCATCAGTGAGCAGCTTAGAGCTTTCTTT
CAISEQLRAFF
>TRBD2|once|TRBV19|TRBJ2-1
TGTGCCAGTAGTATAGACTCACGGCGGGGGGTTTTCTACAATGAGCAGTTCTTC
CASSIDSRRGVFYNEQFF
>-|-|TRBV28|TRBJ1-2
TGTGCCAGCAGTTTCGAATCAGGGTATGGCTACACCTTC
CASSFESGYGYTF
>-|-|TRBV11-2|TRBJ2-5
TGTGCCAGCAGCTTAGAGGGGGGGCGGGTGTACTTC
CASSLEGGRVYF
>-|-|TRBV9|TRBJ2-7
TGTGCCAGCAGCGCATCGGACAATTTACAGGGCGTGTGGGTATCCGAGCAGTACTTC
CASSASDNLQGVWVSEQYF
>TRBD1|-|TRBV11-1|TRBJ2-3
TGTGCCAGCAGCACCCGGACAGGGCGGGGCACAGATACGCAGTATTTT
CASSTRTGRGTDTQYF
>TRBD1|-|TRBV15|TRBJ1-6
TGTGCCACCAGCAGAGGGGGACAGGGTGGCTTGGCTTCAAATTCACCCCTCCACTTT
CATSRGGQGGLASNSPLHF
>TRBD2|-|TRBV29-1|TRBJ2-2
TGCAGCGTTTCGGGGGCTAGCGGGAGGGCTGGGACCGGGGAGCTGTTTTTT
CSVSGASGRAGTGELFF
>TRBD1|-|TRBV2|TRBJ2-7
TGTGCCAGCAGTGAAAACACAGGGGCTACCTACGAGCAGTACTTC
CASSENTGATYEQYF
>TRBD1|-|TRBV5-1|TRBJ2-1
TGCGCCAGCAGCGCTGCCCGGGACAGGGGTCGGTACAATGAGCAGTTCTTC
CASSAARDRGRYNEQFF
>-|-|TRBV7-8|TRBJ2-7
TGTGCCAGCAGCTTAGGGACCCTAGCCTACGAGCAGTACTTC
CASSLGTLAYEQYF
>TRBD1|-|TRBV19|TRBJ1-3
TGTGCCAGCGGGACAGGGGAAGGAAACACCATATATTTT
CASGTGEGNTIYF
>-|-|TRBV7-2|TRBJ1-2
TGTGCCAGCAGCATAGACGGGGCGCTTTATGGCTACACCTTC
CASSIDGALYGYTF
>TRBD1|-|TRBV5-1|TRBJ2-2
TGCGCCAGCAGCTTGTACAGGGGAAAAGACGGGGAGCTGTTTTTT
CASSLYRGKDGELFF
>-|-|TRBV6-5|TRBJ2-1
TGTGCCAGCAGTTACTCGAGGGGGTACAATGAGCAGTTCTTC
CASSYSRGYNEQFF
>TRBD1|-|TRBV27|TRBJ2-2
TGTGCCAGCAGTTTTGACAGGGCGAACACCGGGGAGCTGTTTTTT
CASSFDRANTGELFF
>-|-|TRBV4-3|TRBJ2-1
TGCGCCAGCAGCCGCCCGGGACTTGGCGGGGATGAGCAGTTCTTC
CASSRPGLGGDEQFF
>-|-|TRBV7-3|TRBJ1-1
TGTGCCAGCAGCCCCACAGCAGGGAACACTGAAGCTTTCTTT
CASSPTAGNTEAFF